The 10 T cell receptor beta chains reported below all come from one sample, sequenced in a study of T cell responses to AZD1222 COVID-19 vaccine. Sequencing used immunoSEQ multiplex PCR; TCRdb keeps in-frame clones, though not all of them. The sample has more than 140,000 clones, more than 70% seen once. The sample was peripheral blood, taken on day 0 of AZD1222 vaccination. These receptors were taken from an adult in good health.

The chain has TRBV19 and TRBJ2-3; D gene ambiguous. V gave up 2 bases and J gave up 6 bases, with 3 bases separating them. The CDR3 runs 11 residues. From germline, CDR1 is LNHDA and CDR2 SQIVND (reference sequence). CDR3 sequence (DNA): TGTGCCAGTAGTATATGGGATACGCAGTATTTT. Its protein is CASSIWDTQYF.

This clone was detected only once. The rearrangement uses TRBV3-1 (or the pseudogene TRBV3-2) and TRBJ2-3; D unresolved. CDR1 and CDR2 from the germline V gene are LGHDT and YNNKEL (reference sequence). Trimming took off 4 bases at V and 0 bases at J, with 11 bases between the two ends. The CDR3 sequence is 15 residues long. The CDR3 region is CASSPLLSSTDTQYF. The CDR3 DNA follows: TGTGCCAGCAGCCCCCTACTCAGTAGCACAGATACGCAGTATTTT.

This chain connects TRBV4-1 to TRBJ1-2; TRBD1 is a possible D gene (5 bases). V was pared by 0 bases and J by 4 bases, with 18 bases between. There are 17 residues in the CDR3. Germline loops: CDR1 MGHRA, CDR2 YSYEKL. The CDR3 coding sequence is TGCGCCAGCAGCCAAGAGGTCGGGGCTTTGGGGGGCTATGGCTACACCTTC. It translates to CASSQEVGALGGYGYTF.

The chain combines TRBV4-2 with TRBJ2-1; D is unclear. The length of the CDR3 is 15 residues. V gave up 0 bases and J gave up 5 bases, with 11 bases separating them. Germline V CDR1 and CDR2: LGHNA, YNFKEQ. This CDR3 reads CASSQDKGSNNEQFF. CDR3 coding DNA: TGTGCCAGCAGCCAAGATAAGGGTTCTAACAATGAGCAGTTCTTC.

The chain recombines TRBV5-8 with TRBJ2-2; 12 positions agree with TRBD2. J lost 0 bases, V lost 3 bases, and 6 bases had no gene match. The V gene's germline CDR1 is SGHTS and CDR2 YDEGEE. CDR3 length equals 18 residues. The CDR3 sequence: CASSSGGLAGANTGELFF. CDR3 bases: TGTGCCAGCAGCTCGGGGGGACTAGCGGGCGCGAACACCGGGGAGCTGTTTTTT.

This clone was seen only once. The gene calls are TRBV7-9 and TRBJ2-7; no clear D gene. Per the germline V gene, CDR1 is SEHNR and CDR2 is FQNEAQ (reference sequence). CDR3 size: 15 residues. The V end was cut by 1 base, the J end by 1 base, with 11 bases between. The CDR3 protein is CASSLVEASSYEQYF. The CDR3 region has the DNA TGTGCCAGCAGCTTAGTAGAGGCCAGTTCCTACGAGCAGTACTTC. Supplemented by reference TRBV7-9 and TRBJ2-7, the full variable domain reads DTGVSQNPRHKITKRGQNVTFRCDPISEHNRLYWYRQTLGQGPEFLTYFQNEAQLEKSRLLSDRFSAERPKGSFSTLEIQRTEQGDSAMYLCASSLVEASSYEQYFGPGTRLTVT.

The V and J genes are TRBV9 and TRBJ2-5; no clear D. The CDR3 totals 12 residues. Germline CDR1 SGDLS, CDR2 YYNGEE. V was clipped by 0 bases and J by 6 bases, with 6 bases between them. The chain's CDR3 is CASSVVVKTQYF. The CDR3 DNA follows: TGTGCCAGCAGCGTAGTCGTAAAGACCCAGTACTTC.

This clone has a single count. This rearrangement joins TRBV9 to TRBJ1-1; D is perhaps TRBD1 (5 bases). V dropped 3 bases and J dropped 3 bases, with 15 bases sitting between them. Germline V gives CDR1 SGDLS, CDR2 YYNGEE. This CDR3 comprises 15 residues. This CDR3 reads CASSDSGSSYTEAFF. The CDR3 DNA reads as TGTGCCAGCAGCGATTCAGGGTCTAGTTACACTGAAGCTTTCTTT.

The J gene is TRBJ2-1, the V gene TRBV27, with 8 bases aligning to TRBD2. J was trimmed by 4 bases and V by 2 bases; bases with no gene match: 10. Germline assignment: CDR1 MNHEY and CDR2 SMNVEV (reference sequence). The CDR3 runs to 17 residues. Here the CDR3 DNA reads TGTGCCAGCAGTTTAAGGGAGATTCGCGGGGGGTACAATGAGCAGTTCTTC. Its translation is CASSLREIRGGYNEQFF.

V and J are TRBV6-2 or TRBV6-3 and TRBJ1-5; 9 bases match TRBD1. Trimming cost V 5 bases and J 3 bases; bases outside gene matches: 14. From germline, CDR1 is MNHEY and CDR2 SVGEGT. The CDR3 loop spans 18 amino acids. CDR3 coding DNA: TGTGCCAGCAGTACACAGGGGGCACGCCTGGGCGTCAATCAGCCCCAGCATTTT. Translating it yields CASSTQGARLGVNQPQHF.